This T cell receptor beta chain was retrieved from a study of regulatory T cells. The PCR used 52 TRBV and 13 TRBJ primers. Generated by immunoSEQ multiplex PCR, the TCRdb table keeps only in-frame clones and is missing some. The sample includes tens of thousands of clones, over 90% of them seen just once. CD4+ T cells were divided by sorting: CD25-high CD127-low Tregs, CD25-low CD127-high conventional cells. Study-wide findings and caveats: In CD3G-deficient patients, conventional CD4+ T cells were enriched for hydrophobic CDR3 residues at positions 6 and 7.

Germline V lookup: CDR1 MNHNS, CDR2 SASEGT. The CDR3 consists of 15 residues. Trimming took 5 bases from V and 3 from J, leaving 14 bases between them. There are a few counts of this clone. Its antigen is not identified. This sequence was found in a child aged 2-9 years with CD3G deficiency. Sequences were obtained from conventional CD4+ T cells sorted from blood. The chain couples TRBV6-1 to TRBJ1-3, with D possibly TRBD1 on 5 matching bases. CDR3 sequence: CASSPGSTSGNTIYF. The CDR3 region has the DNA TGTGCCAGCAGTCCAGGGAGTACTAGTGGAAACACCATATATTTT.